This T cell receptor (beta chain) was captured by sequencing in a study of blood T cells in healthy people across ages. Germline values: CDR1 SNHLY, CDR2 FYNNEI. CDR3 length: 12 amino acids. Together with a sample-barcoded 5' primer, a J-beta primer mix was included in a second PCR lasting roughly 6 to 12 cycles. Using its own MiXCR run on the 5' RACE reads, TCRdb lists one record per CDR3 protein. The table includes under 1,100,000 distinct CDR3 sequences, approximately 25% detected once. A minimum of 5 micrograms of total RNA was extracted per sample. With respect to this clonotype: The junction does not match germline at one end; this may be a read error.

The same sample was also studied in work on T cells of mothers and their children. That work adds: There was no detection of any persistent microchimeric T cell clones.

The sample was blood. The chain has TRBV2 and TRBJ1-1, with unresolved D. The TCR sequence derives from a girl under 10 years old in good health. In DNA, the CDR3 is TGTGCCAGCAGTGGGACTAACACTGGAGCTTTCTTT. Amino acids: CASSGTNTGAFF.